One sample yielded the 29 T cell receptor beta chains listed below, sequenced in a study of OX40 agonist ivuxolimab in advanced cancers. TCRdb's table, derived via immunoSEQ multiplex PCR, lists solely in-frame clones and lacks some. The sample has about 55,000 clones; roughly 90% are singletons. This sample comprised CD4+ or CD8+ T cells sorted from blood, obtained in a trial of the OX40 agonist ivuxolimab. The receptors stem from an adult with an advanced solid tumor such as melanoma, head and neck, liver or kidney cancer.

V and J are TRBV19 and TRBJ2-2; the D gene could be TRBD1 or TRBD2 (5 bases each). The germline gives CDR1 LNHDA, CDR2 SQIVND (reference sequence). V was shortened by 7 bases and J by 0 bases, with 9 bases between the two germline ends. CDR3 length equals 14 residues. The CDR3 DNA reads TGTGCCAGTATCGGGACCTCGAACACCGGGGAGCTGTTTTTT. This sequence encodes CASIGTSNTGELFF.

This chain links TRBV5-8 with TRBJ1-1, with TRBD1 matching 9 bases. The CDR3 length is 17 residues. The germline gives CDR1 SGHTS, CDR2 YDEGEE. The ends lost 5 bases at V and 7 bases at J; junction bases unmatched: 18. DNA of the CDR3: TGTGCCAGCAGGTCGAGGGGGACAGGGATTCGGAGTGGTGAAGCTTTCTTT. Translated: CASRSRGTGIRSGEAFF.

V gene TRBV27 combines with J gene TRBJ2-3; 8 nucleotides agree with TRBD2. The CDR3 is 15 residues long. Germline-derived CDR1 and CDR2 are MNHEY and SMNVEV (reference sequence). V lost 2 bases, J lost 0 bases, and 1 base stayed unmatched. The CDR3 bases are TGTGCCAGCAGTTTAGCTAGCGGGAGCACAGATACGCAGTATTTT. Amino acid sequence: CASSLASGSTDTQYF.

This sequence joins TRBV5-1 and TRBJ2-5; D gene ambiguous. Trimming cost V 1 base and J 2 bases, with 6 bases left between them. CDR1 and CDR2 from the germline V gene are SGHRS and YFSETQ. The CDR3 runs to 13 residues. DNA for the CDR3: TGCGCCAGCAGCTTGCAGGAGCAAGAGACCCAGTACTTC. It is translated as CASSLQEQETQYF.

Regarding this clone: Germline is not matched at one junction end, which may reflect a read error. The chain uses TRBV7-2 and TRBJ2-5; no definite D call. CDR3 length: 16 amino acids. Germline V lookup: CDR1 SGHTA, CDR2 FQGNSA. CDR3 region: CAGSLAPHLPQETQYF. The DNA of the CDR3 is TGTGCCGGCAGCTTAGCCCCGCATTTACCCCAAGAGACCCAGTACTTC. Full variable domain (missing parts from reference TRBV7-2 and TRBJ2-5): GAGVSQSPSNKVTEKGKDVELRCDPISGHTALYWYRQSLGQGLEFLIYFQGNSAPDKSGLPSDRFSAERTGGSVSTLTIQRTQQEDSAVYLCAGSLAPHLPQETQYFGPGTRLLVL.

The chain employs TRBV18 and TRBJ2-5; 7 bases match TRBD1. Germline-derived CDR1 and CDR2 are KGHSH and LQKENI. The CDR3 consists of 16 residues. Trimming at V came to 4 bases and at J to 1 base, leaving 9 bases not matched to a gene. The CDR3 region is CASSLYYRQGQETQYF. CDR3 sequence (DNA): TGTGCCAGCTCACTCTATTACCGACAGGGCCAAGAGACCCAGTACTTC.

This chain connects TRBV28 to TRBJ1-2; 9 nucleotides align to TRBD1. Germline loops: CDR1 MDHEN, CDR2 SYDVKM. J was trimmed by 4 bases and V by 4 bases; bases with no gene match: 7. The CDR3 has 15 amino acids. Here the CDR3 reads CASSWGQGGGYGYTF. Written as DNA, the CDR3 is TGTGCCAGCAGTTGGGGACAGGGAGGGGGCTATGGCTACACCTTC.

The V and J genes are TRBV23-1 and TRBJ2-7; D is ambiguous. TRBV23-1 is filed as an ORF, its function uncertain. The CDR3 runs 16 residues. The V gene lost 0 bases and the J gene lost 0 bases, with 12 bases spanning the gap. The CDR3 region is CASSQSRGMSSYEQYF. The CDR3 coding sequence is TGCGCCAGCAGTCAATCACGCGGAATGAGCTCCTACGAGCAGTACTTC.

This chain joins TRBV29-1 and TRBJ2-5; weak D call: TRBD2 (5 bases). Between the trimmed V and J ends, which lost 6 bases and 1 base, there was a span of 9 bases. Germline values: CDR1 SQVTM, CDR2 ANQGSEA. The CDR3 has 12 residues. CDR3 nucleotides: TGCAGCGTCGGGATCTCCCAAGAGACCCAGTACTTC. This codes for CSVGISQETQYF. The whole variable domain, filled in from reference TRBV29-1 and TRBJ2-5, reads SAVISQKPSRDICQRGTSLTIQCQVDSQVTMMFWYRQQPGQSLTLIATANQGSEATYESGFVIDKFPISRPNLTFSTLTVSNMSPEDSSIYLCSVGISQETQYFGPGTRLLVL.

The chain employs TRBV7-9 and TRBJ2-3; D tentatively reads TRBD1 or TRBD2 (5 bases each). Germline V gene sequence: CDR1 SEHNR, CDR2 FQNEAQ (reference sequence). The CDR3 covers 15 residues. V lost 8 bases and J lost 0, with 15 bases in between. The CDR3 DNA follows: TGTGCCAGCTGTCGAGGGGCAGGTAGCACAGATACGCAGTATTTT. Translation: CASCRGAGSTDTQYF.

The CDR3 loop is CASSGGRQEWSNQPQHF. For the CDR3, the DNA is TGCGCCAGCAGTGGGGGTCGACAGGAATGGAGCAATCAGCCCCAGCATTTT. The chain couples TRBV10-1 to TRBJ1-5; weak D call: TRBD1 (6 bases). The CDR3 extends over 17 amino acids. Trimming took 4 bases from V and 1 from J, leaving 17 bases between them. Germline V CDR1 and CDR2: WNHNN, SYGVQD (reference sequence).

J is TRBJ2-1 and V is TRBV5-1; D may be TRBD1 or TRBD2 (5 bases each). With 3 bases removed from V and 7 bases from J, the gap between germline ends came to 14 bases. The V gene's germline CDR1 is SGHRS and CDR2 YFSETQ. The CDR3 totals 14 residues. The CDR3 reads CASSSPGRINEQFF. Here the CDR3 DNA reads TGCGCCAGCAGCTCCCCGGGACGGATAAATGAGCAGTTCTTC. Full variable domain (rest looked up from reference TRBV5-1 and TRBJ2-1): KAGVTQTPRYLIKTRGQQVTLSCSPISGHRSVSWYQQTPGQGLQFLFEYFSETQRNKGNFPGRFSGRQFSNSRSEMNVSTLELGDSALYLCASSSPGRINEQFFGPGTRLTVL.

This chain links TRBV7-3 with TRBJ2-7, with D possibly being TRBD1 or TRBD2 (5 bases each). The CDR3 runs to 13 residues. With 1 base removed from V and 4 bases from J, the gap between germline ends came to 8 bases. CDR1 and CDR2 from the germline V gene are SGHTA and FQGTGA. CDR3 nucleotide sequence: TGTGCCAGCAGCTTAATTGAGGGGTACGAGCAGTACTTC. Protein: CASSLIEGYEQYF.

CDR3 nucleotides: TGTGCCAGCAGGCTCAGGAACTCCTACGAGCAGTACTTC. It encodes CASRLRNSYEQYF. This chain connects TRBV28 to TRBJ2-7; D not certain. V gave up 6 bases and J gave up 0 bases, with 9 bases separating them. The CDR3 extends over 13 amino acids. Germline CDR1 MDHEN, CDR2 SYDVKM.

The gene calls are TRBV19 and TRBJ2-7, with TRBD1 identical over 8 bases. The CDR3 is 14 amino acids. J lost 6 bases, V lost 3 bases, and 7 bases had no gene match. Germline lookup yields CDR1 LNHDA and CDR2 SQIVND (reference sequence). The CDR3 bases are TGTGCCAGTAGTATGGTCAGGGGGCGAGGCGAGCAGTACTTC. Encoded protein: CASSMVRGRGEQYF. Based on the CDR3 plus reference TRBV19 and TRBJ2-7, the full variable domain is DGGITQSPKYLFRKEGQNVTLSCEQNLNHDAMYWYRQDPGQGLRLIYYSQIVNDFQKGDIAEGYSVSREKKESFPLTVTSAQKNPTAFYLCASSMVRGRGEQYFGPGTRLTVT.

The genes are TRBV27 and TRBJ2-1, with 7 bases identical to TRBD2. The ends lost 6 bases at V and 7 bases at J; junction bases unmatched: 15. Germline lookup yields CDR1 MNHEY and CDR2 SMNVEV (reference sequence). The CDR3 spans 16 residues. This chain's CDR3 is CASRQLGGALGNEQFF. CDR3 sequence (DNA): TGTGCCAGCAGGCAATTGGGAGGGGCACTAGGGAATGAGCAGTTCTTC.

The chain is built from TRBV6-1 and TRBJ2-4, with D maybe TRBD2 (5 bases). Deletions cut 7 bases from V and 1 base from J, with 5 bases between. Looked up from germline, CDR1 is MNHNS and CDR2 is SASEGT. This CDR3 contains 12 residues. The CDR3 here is CASTGAKNIQYF. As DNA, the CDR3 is TGTGCCAGCACGGGGGCCAAAAACATTCAGTACTTC.

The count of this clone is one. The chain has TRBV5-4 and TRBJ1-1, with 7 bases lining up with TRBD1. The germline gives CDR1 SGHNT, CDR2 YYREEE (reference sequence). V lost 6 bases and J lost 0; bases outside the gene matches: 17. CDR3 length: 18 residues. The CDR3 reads CASNLRVTRTGLNTEAFF. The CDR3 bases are TGTGCCAGCAATTTACGGGTAACCCGGACAGGACTGAACACTGAAGCTTTCTTT.

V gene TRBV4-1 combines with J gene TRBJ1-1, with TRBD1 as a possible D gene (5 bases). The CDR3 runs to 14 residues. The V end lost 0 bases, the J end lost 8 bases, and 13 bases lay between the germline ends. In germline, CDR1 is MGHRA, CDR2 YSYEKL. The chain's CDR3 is CASSQDQGISEAFF. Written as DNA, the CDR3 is TGCGCCAGCAGCCAAGATCAGGGAATTTCAGAAGCTTTCTTT.

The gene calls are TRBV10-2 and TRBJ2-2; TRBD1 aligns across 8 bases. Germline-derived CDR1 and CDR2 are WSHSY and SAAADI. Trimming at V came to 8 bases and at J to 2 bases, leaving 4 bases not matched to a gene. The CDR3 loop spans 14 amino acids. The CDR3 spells CASSTGGNTGELFF. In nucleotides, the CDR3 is TGCGCCAGCTCCACAGGGGGAAACACCGGGGAGCTGTTTTTT.

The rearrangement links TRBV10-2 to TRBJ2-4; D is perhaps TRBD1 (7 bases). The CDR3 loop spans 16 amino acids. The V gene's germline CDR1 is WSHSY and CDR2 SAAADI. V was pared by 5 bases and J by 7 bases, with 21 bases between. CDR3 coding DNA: TGCGCCAGCAGTTTCGCCTCGACAGGGAGGCCGAACATTCAGTACTTC. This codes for CASSFASTGRPNIQYF.

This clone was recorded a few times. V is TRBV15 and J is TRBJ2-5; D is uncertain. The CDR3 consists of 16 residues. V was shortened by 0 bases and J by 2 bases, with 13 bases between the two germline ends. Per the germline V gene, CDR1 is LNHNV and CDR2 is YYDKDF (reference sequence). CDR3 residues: CATSRDLGLGQETQYF. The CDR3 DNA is TGTGCCACCAGCAGAGATCTAGGGCTCGGGCAAGAGACCCAGTACTTC. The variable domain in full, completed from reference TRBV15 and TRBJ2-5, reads DAMVIQNPRYQVTQFGKPVTLSCSQTLNHNVMYWYQQKSSQAPKLLFHYYDKDFNNEADTPDNFQSRRPNTSFCFLDIRSPGLGDTAMYLCATSRDLGLGQETQYFGPGTRLLVL.

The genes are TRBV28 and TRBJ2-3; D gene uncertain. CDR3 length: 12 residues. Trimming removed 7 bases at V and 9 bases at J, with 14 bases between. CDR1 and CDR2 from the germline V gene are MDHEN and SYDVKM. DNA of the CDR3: TGTGCCAGCAACATCAACAGATTAACGCAGTATTTT. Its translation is CASNINRLTQYF.

The CDR3 loop reads CASSYGATNEKLFF. The CDR3 DNA reads as TGTGCCAGCAGTTACGGAGCAACTAATGAAAAACTGTTTTTT. This chain connects TRBV6-6 to TRBJ1-4; D gene ambiguous. Between the trimmed V and J ends, which lost 2 bases and 0 bases, there was a span of 4 bases. The CDR3 extends over 14 amino acids. Germline CDR1 and CDR2: MNHNY and SVGAGI (reference sequence).

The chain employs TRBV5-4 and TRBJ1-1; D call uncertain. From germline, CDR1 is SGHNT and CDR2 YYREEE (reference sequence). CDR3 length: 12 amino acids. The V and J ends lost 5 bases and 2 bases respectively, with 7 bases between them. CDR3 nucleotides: TGTGCCAGCAGATGGGATAACACTGAAGCTTTCTTT. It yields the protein CASRWDNTEAFF.

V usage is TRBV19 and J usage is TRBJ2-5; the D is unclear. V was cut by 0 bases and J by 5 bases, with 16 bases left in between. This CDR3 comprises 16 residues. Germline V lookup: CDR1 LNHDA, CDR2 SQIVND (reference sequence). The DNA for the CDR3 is TGTGCCAGTAGTATAGACTCGTCTGGCACGACGGAGACCCAGTACTTC. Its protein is CASSIDSSGTTETQYF.

The CDR3 loop reads CASSSGSSYNEQFF. The CDR3 DNA is TGTGCCAGCAGTAGCGGTAGCTCCTACAATGAGCAGTTCTTC. This chain connects TRBV6-1 to TRBJ2-1, with a tentative D call TRBD2 (5 bases). The CDR3 is 14 amino acids. V lost 5 bases, J lost 0 bases, and 8 bases lay in between. Germline assignment: CDR1 MNHNS and CDR2 SASEGT.

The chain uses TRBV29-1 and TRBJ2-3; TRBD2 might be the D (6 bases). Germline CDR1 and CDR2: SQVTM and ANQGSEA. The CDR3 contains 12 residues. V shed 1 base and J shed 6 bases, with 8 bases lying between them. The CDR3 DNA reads TGCAGCGTTGAAGGGCTAGCGGATACGCAGTATTTT. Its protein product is CSVEGLADTQYF.

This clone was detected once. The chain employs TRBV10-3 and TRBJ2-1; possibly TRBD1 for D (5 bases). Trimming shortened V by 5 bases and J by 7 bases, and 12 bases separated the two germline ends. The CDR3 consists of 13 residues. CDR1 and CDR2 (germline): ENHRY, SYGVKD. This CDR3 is CAISPGQKNEQFF. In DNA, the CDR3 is TGTGCCATCAGTCCCGGACAAAAAAATGAGCAGTTCTTC.